Below, 23 T cell receptor beta chains from the same sample are listed, as sequenced in a study of blood T cell repertoires in COVID-19 (TCRdb year 2020). Libraries came from the immunoSEQ multiplex PCR assay. The source is immuneACCESS, and TCRdb retained only in-frame sequences with V and J called. Part of the clones is not carried over; for the studies checked, unresolved V genes explain less than half of this, and the remainder is unexplained. The sample data list approximately 240,000 clones, and around 87% of these were observed just once. About 6% of the sample belongs to the ten largest clones. Sequenced material: PBMCs or T cells enriched from blood (not recorded which). The receptor set was obtained from a woman aged 25 to 39 with acute COVID-19.

This rearrangement joins TRBV7-9 to TRBJ1-2; 7 positions agree with TRBD1. V lost 5 bases to trimming and J lost 8 bases; unmatched junction nucleotides: 17. From germline, CDR1 is SEHNR and CDR2 FQNEAQ (reference sequence). The CDR3 length is 16 residues. The CDR3 DNA sequence: TGTGCCAGCAGCGCCCGGACAGGTCCGAGAAGTTACGGCTACACCTTC. This sequence encodes CASSARTGPRSYGYTF.

As for this clone: Other DNA variants within this sample encode the same CDR3. The chain has TRBV12-3 or TRBV12-4 and TRBJ2-7; D is undetermined. This CDR3 is 11 amino acids long. The ends were cut back, 5 bases at V and 3 bases at J, with 5 bases in the middle. For the CDR3, the DNA is TGTGCCAGCAGTCTTAACTACGAGCAGTACTTC. Its protein is CASSLNYEQYF.

Only a few counts were recorded for this clone. The gene calls are TRBV10-3 and TRBJ2-3; TRBD2 matches at 13 bases. CDR3 length equals 16 residues. V lost 7 bases and J lost 0; bases outside the gene matches: 4. The germline CDR1 and CDR2 sequences are ENHRY and SYGVKD. CDR3 in DNA: TGTGCCATCACCGAGGGACTAGCGGGAAGCACAGATACGCAGTATTTT. It is translated as CAITEGLAGSTDTQYF.

This rearrangement joins TRBV5-1 to TRBJ1-1, with a tentative D call TRBD1 (6 bases). The CDR3 has 14 residues. V was trimmed by 0 bases and J by 6 bases, leaving 12 bases between them. Germline CDR1 reads SGHRS; CDR2 reads YFSETQ. The CDR3 bases are TGCGCCAGCAGCTTGGCGGGGGGCAGGGCTGAAGCTTTCTTT. Translation gives CASSLAGGRAEAFF.

The rearrangement links TRBV7-8 to TRBJ2-7; 8 positions match TRBD2. Germline V lookup: CDR1 SGHVS, CDR2 FQNEAQ. J lost 7 bases, V lost 6 bases, and 11 bases had no gene match. The CDR3 length is 14 residues. The CDR3 sequence: CASSSGTGFLEQYF. DNA for the CDR3: TGTGCCAGCAGTAGCGGGACCGGGTTTTTAGAGCAGTACTTC.

This chain uses TRBV14 with TRBJ2-6; D is possibly TRBD2 (5 bases). The V gene lost 0 bases and the J gene lost 2 bases, with 11 bases spanning the gap. CDR1 and CDR2 (germline): SGHDN, FVKESK. The CDR3 extends over 17 amino acids. The DNA of the CDR3 is TGTGCCAGCAGCCAAGATAGGAGGAGGCCTGGGGCCAACGTCCTGACTTTC. Translated: CASSQDRRRPGANVLTF.

This clone has only a few counts. The rearrangement links TRBV5-6 to TRBJ1-2, with TRBD1 matching over 8 bases. CDR1 and CDR2 (germline): SGHDT, YYEEEE. Germline trimming cut 5 bases from V and 7 bases from J; bases unmatched to any gene: 4. This CDR3 contains 12 residues. The CDR3 reads CASSPTGGGYTF. The CDR3, as DNA: TGTGCCAGCAGTCCAACAGGGGGTGGCTACACCTTC.

The J gene is TRBJ2-7, the V gene TRBV7-2, with 10 nucleotides matching TRBD1. This CDR3 is 15 amino acids long. Germline V lookup: CDR1 SGHTA, CDR2 FQGNSA. V lost 6 bases to trimming and J lost 7 bases; unmatched junction nucleotides: 12. The CDR3 loop is CASSLQTGGMGEQYF. The CDR3, as DNA: TGTGCCAGCAGTCTTCAGACAGGGGGCATGGGGGAGCAGTACTTC.

The rearrangement links TRBV2 to TRBJ1-1, with no clear D. Germline V gene lookup returns CDR1 SNHLY and CDR2 FYNNEI. CDR3 length equals 14 residues. V lost 6 bases and J lost 1, with 12 bases in between. CDR3: CASSPGRGNTEAFF. The CDR3 bases are TGTGCCAGCAGCCCCGGTAGAGGGAACACTGAAGCTTTCTTT. The full variable domain, with the rest looked up from reference TRBV2 and TRBJ1-1, is EPEVTQTPSHQVTQMGQEVILRCVPISNHLYFYWYRQILGQKVEFLVSFYNNEISEKSEIFDDQFSVERPDGSNFTLKIRSTKLEDSAMYFCASSPGRGNTEAFFGQGTRLTVV.

The J gene is TRBJ2-1, the V gene TRBV4-1; 10 bases are shared with TRBD2. This CDR3 contains 17 residues. Germline trimming cut 2 bases from V and 7 bases from J; bases unmatched to any gene: 11. Germline loops: CDR1 MGHRA, CDR2 YSYEKL. In nucleotides, the CDR3 is TGCGCCAGCAGCCAATCTAACATGGGACTAGCGATTAATGAGCAGTTCTTC. It encodes CASSQSNMGLAINEQFF.

The chain recombines TRBV11-2 with TRBJ2-5; D is perhaps TRBD1 (5 bases). This CDR3 has 15 amino acids. The germline CDR1 and CDR2 sequences are SGHAT and FQNNGV. The V end lost 5 bases, the J end lost 5 bases, and 18 bases lay between the germline ends. The DNA of the CDR3 is TGTGCCAGCAGCCGGGCGGCAGGGTGGTTGGAGACCCAGTACTTC. It specifies CASSRAAGWLETQYF. Full variable domain (remainder filled in from reference TRBV11-2 and TRBJ2-5): EAGVAQSPRYKIIEKRQSVAFWCNPISGHATLYWYQQILGQGPKLLIQFQNNGVVDDSQLPKDRFSAERLKGVDSTLKIQPAKLEDSAVYLCASSRAAGWLETQYFGPGTRLLVL.

The chain joins TRBV2 to TRBJ1-5; D is unresolved. The CDR3 has 19 amino acids. Looked up from germline, CDR1 is SNHLY and CDR2 is FYNNEI. V lost 5 bases to trimming and J lost 1 base, with 24 bases between them. The CDR3 is CASSRRSGVPIKSNQPQHF. CDR3 nucleotide sequence: TGTGCCAGCAGTAGGCGTAGCGGGGTGCCCATCAAAAGCAATCAGCCCCAGCATTTT. The full variable domain, with the rest looked up from reference TRBV2 and TRBJ1-5, is EPEVTQTPSHQVTQMGQEVILRCVPISNHLYFYWYRQILGQKVEFLVSFYNNEISEKSEIFDDQFSVERPDGSNFTLKIRSTKLEDSAMYFCASSRRSGVPIKSNQPQHFGDGTRLSIL.

The chain joins TRBV7-3 to TRBJ2-1; tentative D call: TRBD2 (6 bases). The germline V gene encodes CDR1 SGHTA and CDR2 FQGTGA. V shed 5 bases and J shed 7 bases, with 12 bases lying between them. This CDR3 is 13 amino acids long. The CDR3 sequence is CASSPGDGNEQFF. In nucleotides, the CDR3 is TGTGCCAGCAGCCCGGGGGACGGGAATGAGCAGTTCTTC.

The chain is built from TRBV28 and TRBJ1-5; no firm D call. In germline, CDR1 is MDHEN, CDR2 SYDVKM. Trimming removed 1 base from V and 3 bases from J, with 16 bases in between. This CDR3 contains 17 residues. CDR3 nucleotide sequence: TGTGCCAGCAGTTTATTTGCGGGAGGGAGTGTCAATCAGCCCCAGCATTTT. Protein product: CASSLFAGGSVNQPQHF. Together with reference TRBV28 and TRBJ1-5, the CDR3 gives the full variable domain: DVKVTQSSRYLVKRTGEKVFLECVQDMDHENMFWYRQDPGLGLRLIYFSYDVKMKEKGDIPEGYSVSREKKERFSLILESASTNQTSMYLCASSLFAGGSVNQPQHFGDGTRLSIL.

V is TRBV11-2 and J is TRBJ1-1, with 7 bases matching TRBD1. In germline, CDR1 is SGHAT, CDR2 FQNNGV. This CDR3 is built from 15 residues. J lost 7 bases, V lost 6 bases, and 14 bases had no gene match. CDR3 protein: CASSTLRRGMVEAFF. The CDR3 DNA is TGTGCCAGCAGTACTTTGCGCAGGGGGATGGTTGAAGCTTTCTTT. Complete variable domain (other parts from reference TRBV11-2 and TRBJ1-1): EAGVAQSPRYKIIEKRQSVAFWCNPISGHATLYWYQQILGQGPKLLIQFQNNGVVDDSQLPKDRFSAERLKGVDSTLKIQPAKLEDSAVYLCASSTLRRGMVEAFFGQGTRLTVV.

This chain joins TRBV7-2 and TRBJ1-6; D is perhaps TRBD1 (6 bases). The CDR3 totals 14 residues. Trimming removed 2 bases at V and 10 bases at J, with 12 bases between. The germline gives CDR1 SGHTA, CDR2 FQGNSA. CDR3 sequence: CASSLQGLQSPLHF. The CDR3, as DNA: TGTGCCAGCAGCTTACAGGGGTTACAATCACCCCTCCACTTT.

This chain links TRBV5-1 with TRBJ2-5; TRBD2 matches 12 bases. This CDR3 is 14 amino acids long. Trimming removed 6 bases from V and 5 bases from J; junction bases left unmatched: 5. Germline V CDR1 and CDR2: SGHRS, YFSETQ. CDR3 sequence: CASTSGRARETQYF. The CDR3 DNA reads as TGCGCCAGCACTAGCGGGAGGGCCAGGGAGACCCAGTACTTC.

The V gene is TRBV2, the J gene TRBJ2-4; 7 nucleotides agree with TRBD1. Germline V gives CDR1 SNHLY, CDR2 FYNNEI. This CDR3 spans 14 amino acids. The V segment lost 6 bases and the J segment 8 bases; nucleotides outside the gene matches: 10. For the CDR3, the DNA is TGTGCCAGCAGGGTTGACAGGGCGGTTTACATTCAGTACTTC. Its protein product is CASRVDRAVYIQYF. Combining the CDR3 with reference TRBV2 and TRBJ2-4 gives the whole variable domain EPEVTQTPSHQVTQMGQEVILRCVPISNHLYFYWYRQILGQKVEFLVSFYNNEISEKSEIFDDQFSVERPDGSNFTLKIRSTKLEDSAMYFCASRVDRAVYIQYFGAGTRLSVL.

The V gene is TRBV9, the J gene TRBJ2-2; D call uncertain. V was shortened by 3 bases and J by 0 bases, with 3 bases between the two germline ends. CDR1 SGDLS and CDR2 YYNGEE come from the germline V gene. CDR3 size: 13 residues. Written as DNA, the CDR3 is TGTGCCAGCAGCGGGCCGAACACCGGGGAGCTGTTTTTT. The encoded protein is CASSGPNTGELFF.

The chain links TRBV3-1 (or the pseudogene TRBV3-2) to TRBJ2-1; no reliable D call. This CDR3 is built from 13 residues. Germline CDR1 reads LGHDT; CDR2 reads YNNKEL (reference sequence). V dropped 1 base and J dropped 8 bases, with 9 bases sitting between them. CDR3 protein: CASSQVSSYEQFF. The CDR3 DNA is TGTGCCAGCAGCCAAGTTAGTAGCTATGAGCAGTTCTTC.

The chain recombines TRBV28 with TRBJ2-7, with D tentatively TRBD2 (6 bases). V was trimmed by 8 bases and J by 2 bases, leaving 10 bases between them. The CDR3 consists of 12 residues. The germline V gene has CDR1 MDHEN and CDR2 SYDVKM. In DNA form, the CDR3 reads TGTGCCAGCTTGGGCGGGGCCTACGAGCAGTACTTC. Its translation: CASLGGAYEQYF. Full variable domain (rest looked up from reference TRBV28 and TRBJ2-7): DVKVTQSSRYLVKRTGEKVFLECVQDMDHENMFWYRQDPGLGLRLIYFSYDVKMKEKGDIPEGYSVSREKKERFSLILESASTNQTSMYLCASLGGAYEQYFGPGTRLTVT.

The count of this clone is one. The chain couples TRBV7-9 to TRBJ2-7; tentative D call: TRBD2 (6 bases). Germline V gives CDR1 SEHNR, CDR2 FQNEAQ (reference sequence). Trimming took 2 bases from V and 5 from J, leaving 19 bases between them. The CDR3 runs 16 residues. The CDR3 reads CASSLTMAGYLDEQYF. CDR3 sequence (DNA): TGTGCCAGCAGCTTAACCATGGCGGGATACCTCGACGAGCAGTACTTC. Using reference TRBV7-9 and TRBJ2-7 for the parts outside the CDR3, the full variable domain is DTGVSQNPRHKITKRGQNVTFRCDPISEHNRLYWYRQTLGQGPEFLTYFQNEAQLEKSRLLSDRFSAERPKGSFSTLEIQRTEQGDSAMYLCASSLTMAGYLDEQYFGPGTRLTVT.

This chain uses TRBV9 with TRBJ1-6, with D hard to call. The germline CDR1 and CDR2 sequences are SGDLS and YYNGEE. This CDR3 is 13 amino acids long. With 4 bases removed from V and 9 bases from J, the gap between germline ends came to 11 bases. Here the CDR3 reads CASSTSSGSPLHF. The CDR3 DNA reads TGTGCCAGCAGCACTTCTAGTGGTTCACCCCTCCACTTT.